The clone carrying this TCR beta chain was picked up many times. V shed 1 base and J 0 bases; nucleotides not matched to a gene: 6. The CDR3 contains 18 residues. The germline V gene encodes CDR1 LGHNA and CDR2 YSLEER. The sample originates from a study of regulatory T cells in long-lasting Graves disease. The overall study: Antithyroid drug exposure in newly diagnosed Graves' patients had lasted under 3 months.

Building the TCR beta libraries relied on iRepertoire HTBI primers, and CDR3 regions underwent Arm-PCR. TCRdb called the multiplex PCR reads again in MiXCR, with one record for every CDR3 protein. The profile shows roughly 420,000 distinct CDR3 sequences, roughly 16% of them singletons. Time point meaning: newly diagnosed GD, antithyroid drugs for less than 3 months. The TCR library was prepared using RNA isolated from PBMCs. Patients all came to the study from an endocrinology department in Xi'an, China. Sample: peripheral blood mononuclear cells (PBMCs), taken at new diagnosis, from a patient treated with antithyroid drugs. The chain is built from TRBV4-3 and TRBJ2-1, with 10 bases aligning to TRBD2. The sequence was collected from a female donor with Graves disease. The CDR3, as DNA: TGCGCCAGCAGCCAAGGAGGACTAGCGGTAAGCTCCTACAATGAGCAGTTCTTC. Protein: CASSQGGLAVSSYNEQFF.